A selection of T cell receptor beta chains follows, all from one sample in a study of T cells after yellow fever vaccination. TCRdb called the 5' RACE reads again in MiXCR, with one record for every CDR3 protein. The table has fewer than 150,000 distinct CDR3 sequences, about 6.8% seen once. The material was CD4+ T cells sorted from PBMCs, obtained more than 40 days after the first yellow fever vaccination. The source is a man younger than 35 who received the YFV17D yellow fever vaccine. The CDR3 runs from the conserved cysteine through the conserved F or W. Each record gives: V gene, D gene, clone size, J gene, CDR3 protein, CDR3 DNA. A D gene is named only where the DNA matches it firmly. The size field is filled for only some rows; it gives once, few, many or a size class.

TRBV7-2	TRBD2	many	TRBJ2-5	CASRLFGGEETQYF	TGTGCCAGCCGCTTATTTGGGGGGGAAGAGACCCAGTACTTC
TRBV7-2	NA	many	TRBJ2-7	CASSLDGGPSSYEQYF	TGTGCCAGCAGCTTAGACGGGGGTCCCAGCTCCTACGAGCAGTACTTC
TRBV12-3/TRBV12-4	NA	few	TRBJ2-3	CASSFPRGPDTQYF	TGTGCCAGCAGTTTTCCCAGGGGCCCAGATACGCAGTATTTT
TRBV7-2	NA	many	TRBJ2-7	CASSLGRAYEQYF	TGTGCCAGCAGCTTGGGCAGGGCCTACGAGCAGTACTTC
TRBV5-1	NA	few	TRBJ1-3	CASSLVTGTSGNTIYF	TGCGCCAGCAGCTTGGTTACAGGGACCTCTGGAAACACCATATATTTT
TRBV11-3	TRBD1	many	TRBJ2-7	CASSLGTGGDYEQYF	TGTGCCAGCAGCCTAGGGACAGGGGGCGATTACGAGCAGTACTTC
TRBV4-3	NA	many	TRBJ2-3	CASSQDLFTDTQYF	TGCGCCAGCAGCCAAGACCTATTCACAGATACGCAGTATTTT
TRBV20-1	TRBD1	many	TRBJ1-2	CSALDRGRFYGYTF	TGCAGTGCTCTGGACAGGGGCCGGTTCTATGGCTACACCTTC
TRBV7-2	NA	many	TRBJ2-7	CASSFGSSYEQYF	TGTGCCAGCAGCTTTGGCAGCTCCTACGAGCAGTACTTC
TRBV5-4	TRBD2	many	TRBJ2-1	CASSTRTSGGDVEQFF	TGTGCCAGCAGCACAAGGACTAGCGGGGGTGATGTTGAGCAGTTCTTC
TRBV7-2	TRBD2	few	TRBJ2-5	CASRGGLGETQYF	TGTGCCAGCAGGGGGGGACTAGGGGAGACCCAGTACTTC
TRBV5-1	TRBD1	NA	TRBJ2-5	CASSTNRGMYF	TGCGCCAGCAGCACTAACAGGGGCATGTACTTC
TRBV6-5	NA	many	TRBJ1-2	CASSSSRQGTNYGYTF	TGTGCCAGCAGTTCATCCAGGCAGGGTACTAACTATGGCTACACCTTC
TRBV18	TRBD1	many	TRBJ1-2	CASSPRQGGDNYGYTF	TGTGCCAGCTCACCTCGACAGGGGGGGGATAACTATGGCTACACCTTC
TRBV5-1	NA	many	TRBJ2-6	CASSLGLTAGANVLTF	TGCGCCAGCAGCTTGGGGCTAACGGCTGGGGCCAACGTCCTGACTTTC
TRBV6-5	NA	NA	TRBJ1-2	CASSYGLGWVNYGHTF	TGTGCCAGCAGTTACGGTTTGGGATGGGTTAACTATGGCCACACCTTC
TRBV6-1	NA	many	TRBJ2-2	CASNSRGGFNTGELFF	TGTGCCAGCAATAGCAGGGGTGGATTCAACACCGGGGAGCTGTTTTTT
TRBV3-1	NA	many	TRBJ1-1	CASSQEGAGNTEAFF	TGTGCCAGCAGCCAAGAAGGCGCGGGTAACACTGAAGCTTTCTTT
TRBV30	NA	many	TRBJ2-7	CARADTYEQYF	TGTGCGAGGGCTGATACCTACGAGCAGTACTTC
TRBV12-3/TRBV12-4	NA	many	TRBJ2-2	CASSLQEGTGELFF	TGTGCCAGCAGTCTTCAAGAGGGCACCGGGGAGCTGTTTTTT
TRBV5-2	NA	NA	TRBJ1-2	CARGGGGPYGYTF	TGTGCCAGGGGCGGAGGGGGACCCTATGGCTACACCTTC
TRBV6-1	TRBD2	many	TRBJ2-2	CATTQRGANTGELFF	TGTGCCACCACCCAGCGGGGGGCGAACACCGGGGAGCTGTTTTTT
TRBV5-1	TRBD1	few	TRBJ2-5	CASSPVPGQGGETQYF	TGCGCCAGCAGCCCGGTCCCGGGACAGGGAGGAGAGACCCAGTACTTC
TRBV4-2	NA	many	TRBJ2-2	CASSRQGLDTGELFF	TGTGCCAGCAGCCGGCAGGGGTTGGACACCGGGGAGCTGTTTTTT
TRBV7-6	TRBD1	many	TRBJ2-5	CASRKTGGWETQYF	TGTGCCAGCAGAAAGACAGGGGGCTGGGAGACCCAGTACTTC
TRBV7-9	NA	NA	TRBJ2-5	CASSSGASSRVGETQYF	TGTGCCAGCAGCTCTGGGGCTTCATCTAGGGTCGGGGAGACCCAGTACTTC
TRBV20-1	NA	many	TRBJ1-5	CSAEPGSGNQPQHF	TGCAGTGCTGAGCCAGGGTCTGGCAATCAGCCCCAGCATTTT
TRBV4-3	NA	many	TRBJ1-4	CASSQGPPVGEKLFF	TGCGCCAGCAGCCAGGGACCCCCGGTCGGGGAAAAACTGTTTTTT
TRBV5-5	TRBD1	many	TRBJ2-4	CASSKGQGENIQYF	TGTGCCAGCAGCAAGGGACAGGGGGAAAACATTCAGTACTTC
TRBV6-5	NA	many	TRBJ1-1	CASHEGDKVTFF	TGTGCCAGCCACGAAGGGGATAAGGTGACTTTCTTT
TRBV5-1	NA	many	TRBJ2-2	CASNIRGVTGELFF	TGCGCCAGCAATATTAGGGGTGTCACCGGGGAGCTGTTTTTT
TRBV14	NA	few	TRBJ1-5	CASSQAIPQHF	TGTGCCAGCAGCCAGGCAATCCCCCAGCATTTT
TRBV15	TRBD1	many	TRBJ1-6	CATSRVRTGGAIPPLHF	TGTGCCACCAGCAGAGTTAGGACAGGGGGCGCCATCCCCCCCCTCCACTTT
TRBV4-1	NA	NA	TRBJ2-5	CASSQEYRSVTQYF	TGCGCCAGCAGCCAAGAGTATCGGTCTGTGACCCAGTACTTC
TRBV5-1	NA	many	TRBJ1-4	CASSLMSSEKLFF	TGCGCCAGCAGCTTGATGTCCTCCGAAAAACTGTTTTTT
TRBV20-1	NA	many	TRBJ1-6	CSAPGQIGSPLHF	TGCAGTGCTCCAGGACAGATAGGGTCACCCCTCCACTTT
TRBV11-2	NA	many	TRBJ1-2	CASSYTNGGYTF	TGTGCCAGCAGCTACACGAATGGGGGCTACACCTTC
TRBV4-1	NA	NA	TRBJ1-6	CASSQGLSNSPLHF	TGCGCCAGCAGCCAGGGACTGTCTAATTCACCCCTCCACTTT
TRBV15	TRBD1	many	TRBJ1-2	CATSMGQKNYGYTF	TGTGCCACCAGCATGGGACAGAAAAACTATGGCTACACCTTC
TRBV12-3/TRBV12-4	NA	few	TRBJ2-3	CASSFWTGSDTQYF	TGTGCCAGCAGTTTTTGGACTGGCTCAGATACGCAGTATTTT
TRBV27	TRBD1	NA	TRBJ1-1	CASSPDRGNEAFF	TGTGCCAGCAGCCCCGACAGGGGAAATGAAGCTTTCTTT
TRBV18	NA	many	TRBJ1-1	CASSPQTGLGNTEAFF	TGTGCCAGCTCACCACAAACAGGGCTGGGTAACACTGAAGCTTTCTTT
TRBV6-1	NA	many	TRBJ1-2	CASTQSLGTYGYTF	TGTGCCAGCACTCAATCGTTGGGAACCTATGGCTACACCTTC
TRBV6-5	NA	NA	TRBJ1-5	CASSYSKGNQPQHF	TGTGCCAGCAGTTACTCGAAGGGGAATCAGCCCCAGCATTTT
TRBV10-2	TRBD1	many	TRBJ1-4	CASSRGQSEKLFF	TGCGCCAGCAGCCGGGGACAGAGTGAAAAACTGTTTTTT
TRBV29-1	TRBD1	many	TRBJ2-7	CSAGTGYAYEQYF	TGCAGCGCCGGGACAGGGTACGCCTACGAGCAGTACTTC
TRBV9	TRBD1	many	TRBJ2-4	CASSVGGTGLAKNIQYF	TGTGCCAGCAGCGTAGGGGGGACAGGACTAGCCAAAAACATTCAGTACTTC
TRBV9	NA	many	TRBJ1-1	CASSVQGEGTEAFF	TGTGCCAGCAGCGTACAGGGAGAAGGCACTGAAGCTTTCTTT
TRBV7-2	NA	few	TRBJ1-1	CASTVGAALVNTEAFF	TGTGCCAGCACCGTAGGGGCAGCGCTGGTGAACACTGAAGCTTTCTTT
TRBV7-2	TRBD2	few	TRBJ2-3	CASSRRTGGADTQYF	TGTGCCAGCAGCCGAAGGACGGGGGGGGCAGATACGCAGTATTTT